This TCR beta chain derives from a study of blood T cell repertoires in COVID-19. Study-level information: T cells, B-cell-depleted T cells, or PBMCs provided the cDNA or gDNA that served as material.

Measured with immunoSEQ multiplex PCR; TCRdb has only the in-frame clones, and not every one. Of about 170,000 clones in the sample, around nine tenths are singletons; the top ten hold around 3.5%. Trimming left V 4 bases short and J 5 bases short, with 6 bases between. Germline lookup yields CDR1 SQVTM and CDR2 ANQGSEA. CDR3 length: 11 amino acids. This rearrangement joins TRBV29-1 to TRBJ2-1; D remains unclear. Material for sequencing was peripheral blood. This TCR was recovered from a man younger than 35 with active or convalescent COVID-19. The CDR3 loop reads CSVAVDNEQFF. The CDR3 DNA sequence: TGCAGCGTTGCCGTAGACAATGAGCAGTTCTTC.